Sequencing of this T cell receptor (beta chain) was carried out in a study of shared clonotypes between healthy human individuals. Profiling relied on immunoSEQ multiplex PCR, and the TCRdb table lists in-frame clones only, not all of them. The table records under 750,000 clones, roughly 72% of them present only once. V shed 7 bases and J 4 bases; nucleotides not matched to a gene: 4. The CDR3 is 13 residues long. CDR1 is MDHEN and CDR2 is SYDVKM in the germline V gene. Sequencing used memory CD4+ T cells sorted from blood. Subset: CD45RA-negative fraction. This TCR was sampled from a woman aged 25 to 39 in good health. The gene calls are TRBV28 and TRBJ1-3, with 7 bases identical to TRBD1. CDR3 residues: CASTEGAGNTIYF. DNA for the CDR3: TGTGCCAGCACAGAGGGGGCGGGAAACACCATATATTTT.